This TCR beta chain was recovered during a study of T cells in Graves' hyperthyroidism and ophthalmopathy. The authors took PBMCs from over 8.5 ml fresh peripheral blood. Template material for amplifying TCR beta CDR3 regions consisted of RNA transcripts. Carried out on the TCR CDR3, a first-round RT-PCR used the HTBI primer set. TCRdb re-called the multiplex PCR reads through MiXCR, storing one row per CDR3 protein. The sample includes hundreds of thousands of distinct CDR3 sequences, more than 12% of them seen just once. The CDR3 totals 15 residues. The germline V gene encodes CDR1 WSHSY and CDR2 SAAADI. V lost 5 bases to trimming and J lost 4 bases; unmatched junction nucleotides: 9.

The genes are TRBV10-2 and TRBJ2-3; TRBD2 agrees at 7 bases. The TCR originated in a man aged 45-65 years with Graves' ophthalmopathy. The sample was blood. The CDR3 DNA reads as TGCGCCAGCAGTAACACGGGGAGGGTATCAGATACGCAGTATTTT. Protein product: CASSNTGRVSDTQYF.